This paragraph covers one TCR beta chain sequence. The data belong to a study of blood T cell repertoires in COVID-19. Across the study: Samples came from the United States, Italy and Spain, spanning acute and convalescent COVID-19. The cDNA or gDNA used as material had been derived from T cells, B-cell-depleted T cells, or PBMCs.

Authors' methods: Reference gene primer amplification yielded estimated nucleated cell counts. Only in-frame clones appear in the TCRdb table, and some are missing; sequencing was by immunoSEQ multiplex PCR. V and J calls plus clone size are reproduced from that table; the DNA served to infer D and trimming. The table includes about 66,000 clones, 70% to 90% detected once. This CDR3 comprises 13 residues. V lost 4 bases, J lost 8 bases, and 9 bases lay in between. Looked up from germline, CDR1 is SGHTA and CDR2 is FQGNSA. The sequence was obtained from a man aged 50-60 years with active COVID-19. V and J are TRBV7-2 and TRBJ1-6; D gene ambiguous. The specimen sequenced was peripheral blood. CDR3 protein: CASSSRGHSPLHF. CDR3 in DNA: TGTGCCAGCAGCTCTCGAGGGCATTCACCCCTCCACTTT. Together with reference TRBV7-2 and TRBJ1-6, the CDR3 gives the full variable domain: GAGVSQSPSNKVTEKGKDVELRCDPISGHTALYWYRQSLGQGLEFLIYFQGNSAPDKSGLPSDRFSAERTGGSVSTLTIQRTQQEDSAVYLCASSSRGHSPLHFGNGTRLTVT.